Included here is one T cell receptor beta chain sequence, with context. No antigen is known for it. Within one base of it there is no much larger clone, and no base qualities were kept. Including cysteine and phenylalanine, the CDR3 has 14 amino acids. Here the CDR3 DNA is all that survives: 42 bases in frame from base 1. V gives up 6 bases and J gives up 4 bases, and the segment between their germline ends measures 16 bases. CDR1 and CDR2 are read off the germline V gene as SGHRS and YFSETQ. This sample is part of a study of CD4 T cells in relation to SARS-CoV-2 and coronaviruses (dated by TCRdb to the early 2020s). Background for the entire study: In the ViraFEST assay, PBMCs were grown with antigen for approximately 11 days, and TCR beta CDR3s were then sequenced to identify antigen-specific clonal expansions. The Adaptive Biotechnologies TCR-sequencing kit was used for samples from a few pre-COVID donors and for the naive versus memory experiments, whereas the other data were Illumina-based. Shared crossreactive spike epitopes were mapped to their HLA restriction using patient-derived lymphoblastoid cell lines. At the level of individual TCR clonotypes, the study evaluated whether memory CD4+ T cells crossreact between the spike proteins of SARS-CoV-2 and those of common cold coronaviruses. A different, Illumina-based TCR-beta assay was used to sequence expansion assays from other donors in the study. An HIV-1 Nef peptide pool or a culture without peptide was used as the negative reference condition. The investigation overall reported the following: Crossreactivity analysis centred on spike protein, so crossreactivity against other viral proteins was not assessed. Memory CD4+ clonotypes crossrecognizing SARS-CoV-2 and at least one common cold coronavirus spike were found in roughly three fifths of donors. The study was constrained by small numbers of patients and of tested TCRs. No donor contributed both pre-pandemic and post-infection samples, which limited tracing the source of pre-existing responses. Compared with monoreactive clones, crossreactive clones had significantly weaker SARS-CoV-2-driven expansion, a result consistent with antigenic imprinting.

The library was produced with the immunoSEQ multiplex PCR assay. For the original study's pipeline: During preprocessing, nonproductive sequences were discarded, as were any CDR3s that did not begin with C, did not end with F or W, or were shorter than 7 amino acids. The MANAFEST web app identified antigen-specific clonotypes based on expansion compared with the reference and other culture wells. A clone was considered positive if significant expansion relative to the reference culture was observed in 2 of 3 replicate wells at an FDR below 0.05. Positive clones also required significant expansion versus all other tandem wells and an odds ratio above 5. Pairwise Levenshtein distance, computed with the stringdist R package after three terminal residues were trimmed from each end, was used as the measure of CDR3 homology. TCRdb provides this immuneACCESS table in a form limited to in-frame rearrangements. Some clones are lacking; in checked studies, under half of them reflect an unresolved V gene, and why the rest are absent is not known. V, J and clone size were drawn from that table, and D and trimming were deduced from the DNA. For this sample there are roughly 16,000 clones; roughly 80% appear just once. 35% to 45% of the sample is in the top ten clones.

CD4+ T cells from unexposed donors were collected before the COVID-19 pandemic (2011-2018). After approximately eleven days of culture, CD4+ T cells were isolated with the EasySep CD4+ T cell isolation kit. As cell numbers permitted, CD4+ T cells from unexposed donors were tested for reactivity to SARS-CoV-2 S and N and to four common cold coronavirus spike pools. Around 1.9 million PBMCs per well were cultured in IMDM with approximately 5% human AB serum and approximately 10 IU/ml IL-2. Half of the culture medium was replaced with fresh IL-2-containing medium on days 3 and 7. In general, every peptide culture condition was set up in three replicate wells. Leukapheresis product for the unexposed donors was purchased commercially. Ficoll-Paque PLUS gradient centrifugation was used to isolate PBMCs from either whole blood or leukapheresis product. PBMCs were either cryopreserved at -140°C or used fresh in the expansion assay. The QIAamp Micro DNA Kit was used to extract genomic DNA from the CD4+ T cells.

This chain joins TRBV5-1 to TRBJ1-1; no D gene call is confident. Sequencing used CD4+ T cells from PBMCs, cultured in vitro. The receptor's source is a human donor in good health. The CDR3 loop reads CASMASASGTEAFF. The nucleotide sequence is TGCGCCAGCATGGCATCGGCGAGTGGCACTGAAGCTTTCTTT. The entire variable domain, with the stretches around the CDR3 drawn from the reference TRBV5-1 and TRBJ1-1 proteins, is KAGVTQTPRYLIKTRGQQVTLSCSPISGHRSVSWYQQTPGQGLQFLFEYFSETQRNKGNFPGRFSGRQFSNSRSEMNVSTLELGDSALYLCASMASASGTEAFFGQGTRLTVV.